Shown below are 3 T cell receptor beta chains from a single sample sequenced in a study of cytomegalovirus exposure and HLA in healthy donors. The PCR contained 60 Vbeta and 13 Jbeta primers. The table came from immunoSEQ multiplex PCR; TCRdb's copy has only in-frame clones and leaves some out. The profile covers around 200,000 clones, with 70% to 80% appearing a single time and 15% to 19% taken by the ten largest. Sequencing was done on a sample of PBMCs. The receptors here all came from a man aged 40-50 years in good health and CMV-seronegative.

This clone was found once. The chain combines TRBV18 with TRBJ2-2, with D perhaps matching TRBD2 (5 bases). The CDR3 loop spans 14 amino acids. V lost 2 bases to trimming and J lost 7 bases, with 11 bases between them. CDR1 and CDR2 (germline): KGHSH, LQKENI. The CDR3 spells CASSPSGAVGELFF. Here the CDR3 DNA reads TGTGCCAGCTCACCATCAGGAGCGGTCGGGGAGCTGTTTTTT.

The chain's CDR3 is CASSVGTGEQYF. The CDR3 DNA is TGTGCCAGCAGTGTGGGGACAGGGGAGCAGTACTTC. The J gene is TRBJ2-7, the V gene TRBV2; 9 bases map to TRBD1. The length of the CDR3 is 12 residues. J lost 7 bases, V lost 4 bases, and 2 bases had no gene match. Germline CDR1 reads SNHLY; CDR2 reads FYNNEI.

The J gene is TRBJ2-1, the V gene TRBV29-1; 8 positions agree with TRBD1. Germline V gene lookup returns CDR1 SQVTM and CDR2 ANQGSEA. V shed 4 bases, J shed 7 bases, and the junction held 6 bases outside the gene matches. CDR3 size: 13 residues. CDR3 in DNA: TGCAGCGTTGCGGGCAGGGGGCCTAATGAGCAGTTCTTC. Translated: CSVAGRGPNEQFF.